This TCR beta chain was profiled in a study of T cells in localized non-small cell lung cancer. General study points: The study sequenced only one region of the tumor. As a result, intratumor heterogeneity could not be excluded and remains possible. When the top 100 tumor clones were examined, a median roughly 62 of them also appeared in the adjacent lung, which was paired and uninvolved. Longer overall survival associated with higher blood T cell density; shorter survival with higher adjacent-lung clonality. Highest T cell clonality was seen in uninvolved adjacent lung, surpassing that measured in tumor.

This clone was observed a single time. Its target is not known. Libraries were prepared by immunoSEQ multiplex PCR; TCRdb keeps only in-frame clonotypes and omits some of them. The sample contains approximately 47,000 clones, roughly 86% of which appear only once. The V segment lost 8 bases and the J segment 0 bases; nucleotides outside the gene matches: 8. Germline V gene sequence: CDR1 SGHNT, CDR2 YENEEA. CDR3 length equals 15 residues. The chain couples TRBV11-3 to TRBJ2-3; TRBD1 matches 7 bases. The input for sequencing was PBMCs, taken before any cancer treatment. This TCR derives from a man between 40 and 69 years old with stage II lung adenocarcinoma. The CDR3 loop is CASSLKGASTDTQYF. CDR3 sequence (DNA): TGTGCCAGCTCATTAAAGGGGGCTAGCACAGATACGCAGTATTTT.